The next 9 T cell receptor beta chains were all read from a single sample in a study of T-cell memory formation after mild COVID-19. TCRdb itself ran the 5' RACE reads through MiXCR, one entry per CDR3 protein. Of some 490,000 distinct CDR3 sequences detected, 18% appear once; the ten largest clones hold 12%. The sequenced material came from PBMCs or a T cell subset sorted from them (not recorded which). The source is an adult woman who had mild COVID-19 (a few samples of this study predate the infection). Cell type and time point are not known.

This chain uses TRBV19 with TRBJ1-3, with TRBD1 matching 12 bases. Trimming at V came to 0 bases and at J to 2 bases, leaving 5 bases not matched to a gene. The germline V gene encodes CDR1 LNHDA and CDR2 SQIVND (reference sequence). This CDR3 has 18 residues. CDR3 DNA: TGTGCCAGTAGTATAGATTTAGGGGACAGGGGGCCTGGAAACACCATATATTTT. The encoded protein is CASSIDLGDRGPGNTIYF. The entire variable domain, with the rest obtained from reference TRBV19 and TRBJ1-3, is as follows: DGGITQSPKYLFRKEGQNVTLSCEQNLNHDAMYWYRQDPGQGLRLIYYSQIVNDFQKGDIAEGYSVSREKKESFPLTVTSAQKNPTAFYLCASSIDLGDRGPGNTIYFGEGSWLTVV.

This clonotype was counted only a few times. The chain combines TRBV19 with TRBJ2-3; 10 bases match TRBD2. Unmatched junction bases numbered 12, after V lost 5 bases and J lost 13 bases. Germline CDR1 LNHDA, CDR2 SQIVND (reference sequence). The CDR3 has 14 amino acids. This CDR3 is CASSAPGLAKNKYF. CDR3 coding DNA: TGTGCCAGTAGTGCTCCGGGACTAGCGAAGAATAAGTATTTT.

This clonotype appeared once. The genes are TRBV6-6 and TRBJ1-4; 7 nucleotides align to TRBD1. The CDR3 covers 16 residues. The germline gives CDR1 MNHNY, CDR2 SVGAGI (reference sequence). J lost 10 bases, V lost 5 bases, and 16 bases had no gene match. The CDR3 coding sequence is TGTGCCAGCAGTAAGACTCCCGGGACAGCGGTGGGAAAACTGTTTTTT. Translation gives CASSKTPGTAVGKLFF.

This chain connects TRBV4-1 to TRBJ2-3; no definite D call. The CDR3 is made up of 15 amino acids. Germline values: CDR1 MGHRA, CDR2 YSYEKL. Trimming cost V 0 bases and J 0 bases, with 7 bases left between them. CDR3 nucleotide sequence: TGCGCCAGCAGCCAAGAGGATACTAGCACAGATACGCAGTATTTT. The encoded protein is CASSQEDTSTDTQYF.

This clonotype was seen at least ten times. CDR3 residues: CASSSAQETQYF. The CDR3 DNA reads TGTGCCAGCAGCTCAGCCCAAGAGACCCAGTACTTC. The chain uses TRBV7-3 and TRBJ2-5; D remains ambiguous. The V end lost 4 bases, the J end lost 1 base, and 4 bases lay between the germline ends. CDR3 size: 12 residues. Germline V gene lookup returns CDR1 SGHTA and CDR2 FQGTGA.

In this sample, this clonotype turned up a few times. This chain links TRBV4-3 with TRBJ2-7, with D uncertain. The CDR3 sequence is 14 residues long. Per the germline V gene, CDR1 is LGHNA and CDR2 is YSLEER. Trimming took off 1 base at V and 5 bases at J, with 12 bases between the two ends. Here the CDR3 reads CASSQVYGTNEQYF. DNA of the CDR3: TGCGCCAGCAGCCAAGTGTACGGCACGAACGAGCAGTACTTC.

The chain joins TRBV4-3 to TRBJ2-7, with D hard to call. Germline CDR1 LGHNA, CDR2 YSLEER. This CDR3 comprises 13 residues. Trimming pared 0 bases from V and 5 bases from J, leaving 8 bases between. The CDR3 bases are TGCGCCAGCAGCCAAGATTTTTGGGACGAGCAGTACTTC. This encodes CASSQDFWDEQYF.

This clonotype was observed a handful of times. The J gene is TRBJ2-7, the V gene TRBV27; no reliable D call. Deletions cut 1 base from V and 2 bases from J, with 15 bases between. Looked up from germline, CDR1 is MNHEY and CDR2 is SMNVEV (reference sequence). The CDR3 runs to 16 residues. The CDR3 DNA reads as TGTGCCAGCAGTTTATTAGTGGGCCTAAGGGCCTACGAGCAGTACTTC. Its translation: CASSLLVGLRAYEQYF.

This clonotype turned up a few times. The CDR3 DNA sequence: TGTGCCAGCAGCCAGACGGGGCTAATGGACTATGGCTACACCTTC. It encodes CASSQTGLMDYGYTF. This rearrangement joins TRBV7-9 to TRBJ1-2; D might be TRBD1 (5 bases). The V end was cut by 5 bases, the J end by 3 bases, with 16 bases between. The CDR3 totals 15 residues. Germline V gene lookup returns CDR1 SEHNR and CDR2 FQNEAQ (reference sequence).